What follows are 20 T cell receptor beta chains derived from one specimen sequenced in a study of OX40 agonist ivuxolimab in advanced cancers. The method behind the library was the immunoSEQ multiplex PCR assay. This immuneACCESS table, as held by TCRdb, lists in-frame sequences with V and J called but not all clones. Of the missing ones, under half trace to an unresolved V gene in checked studies; the others have no known cause. The sample contains more than 45,000 clones, 89% of them found a single time. The ten largest clones represent 9% to 15% of the sample. Material: CD4+ or CD8+ T cells sorted from blood, obtained in a trial of the OX40 agonist ivuxolimab. Receptor source: an adult with an advanced solid tumor such as melanoma, head and neck, liver or kidney cancer.

CDR3 DNA: TGTGCCAGCAGCCAAGAAAGAGGCCAGTCCTACGAGCAGTACTTC. It translates to CASSQERGQSYEQYF. This chain connects TRBV4-2 to TRBJ2-7; D unclear. V lost 0 bases to trimming and J lost 1 base, with 10 bases between them. The CDR3 totals 15 residues. Germline loops: CDR1 LGHNA, CDR2 YNFKEQ.

Note on this clone: The junction and the germline gene differ at one end; a read error may be behind it. The J gene is TRBJ2-7, the V gene TRBV7-7, with D tentatively TRBD1 (6 bases). This CDR3 comprises 18 residues. Germline lookup yields CDR1 SSHAT and CDR2 FNYEAQ (reference sequence). In DNA, the CDR3 is TGTGCTAGCAGCCTCCCCCCGGACAGCAAGTATATCTCCTACGAGCAGTACTTC. The encoded protein is CASSLPPDSKYISYEQYF. Full variable domain (outside the CDR3, taken from reference TRBV7-7 and TRBJ2-7): GAGVSQSPRYKVTKRGQDVTLRCDPISSHATLYWYQQALGQGPEFLTYFNYEAQPDKSGLPSDRFSAERPEGSISTLTIQRTEQRDSAMYRCASSLPPDSKYISYEQYFGPGTRLTVT.

This chain connects TRBV28 to TRBJ1-5; D possibly corresponds to TRBD1 (5 bases). CDR3 length: 13 residues. Trimming shortened V by 3 bases and J by 6 bases, and 9 bases separated the two germline ends. The V gene's germline CDR1 is MDHEN and CDR2 SYDVKM. This CDR3 reads CASSLQGSQPQHF. In DNA form, the CDR3 reads TGTGCCAGCAGTTTGCAGGGAAGTCAGCCCCAGCATTTT.

The chain employs TRBV29-1 and TRBJ2-2, with D unresolved. With 3 bases removed from V and 8 bases from J, the gap between germline ends came to 7 bases. CDR1 SQVTM and CDR2 ANQGSEA come from the germline V gene. This CDR3 contains 11 residues. CDR3 loop: CSVEWEGELFF. CDR3 nucleotides: TGCAGCGTTGAGTGGGAAGGGGAGCTGTTTTTT.

J is TRBJ2-1 and V is TRBV11-2; D may match TRBD1 or TRBD2 (5 bases each). There are 16 residues in the CDR3. Germline CDR1 and CDR2: SGHAT and FQNNGV. The germline V and J ends were trimmed by 1 base and 2 bases, with 12 bases remaining between them. The CDR3 DNA follows: TGTGCCAGCAGCTTAGTGAGGGGCAACACCTACAATGAGCAGTTCTTC. Protein product: CASSLVRGNTYNEQFF.

This chain uses TRBV28 with TRBJ1-1, with D unresolved. V was shortened by 4 bases and J by 6 bases, with 9 bases between the two germline ends. Germline CDR1 is MDHEN and CDR2 is SYDVKM. CDR3 size: 12 residues. The CDR3 here is CASSSGSPEAFF. DNA of the CDR3: TGTGCCAGCAGTTCGGGCAGCCCTGAAGCTTTCTTT.

The genes are TRBV9 and TRBJ2-3, with 7 nucleotides matching TRBD2. The V and J ends lost 4 bases and 0 bases, in that order; junction bases with no gene match: 11. Looked up from germline, CDR1 is SGDLS and CDR2 is YYNGEE. The CDR3 loop spans 17 amino acids. The CDR3 DNA reads as TGTGCCAGCAGCCCCGAGGGAGCGGGGTTTAGCACAGATACGCAGTATTTT. Encoded protein: CASSPEGAGFSTDTQYF.

The chain uses TRBV9 and TRBJ2-1; TRBD2 aligns across 8 bases. This CDR3 contains 15 residues. The ends lost 4 bases at V and 0 bases at J; junction bases unmatched: 3. Germline V gene lookup returns CDR1 SGDLS and CDR2 YYNGEE. This CDR3 is CASSPSGSSYNEQFF. Written as DNA, the CDR3 is TGTGCCAGCAGCCCCAGCGGGAGCTCCTACAATGAGCAGTTCTTC.

J is TRBJ2-1 and V is TRBV11-2; possibly TRBD2 for D (6 bases). The germline V gene encodes CDR1 SGHAT and CDR2 FQNNGV. The V gene lost 5 bases and the J gene lost 0 bases, with 11 bases spanning the gap. The length of the CDR3 is 15 residues. The DNA of the CDR3 is TGTGCCAGCAGCCGACTGACTAGCTCCTACAATGAGCAGTTCTTC. Its translation: CASSRLTSSYNEQFF.

V gene TRBV28 combines with J gene TRBJ2-1, with 8 bases lining up with TRBD2. This CDR3 has 16 amino acids. CDR1 and CDR2 from the germline V gene are MDHEN and SYDVKM. V dropped 6 bases and J dropped 2; count of bases not matched to a gene: 9. The CDR3 region is CASSRGLDPPYNEQFF. CDR3 sequence (DNA): TGTGCCAGCAGCCGGGGACTAGACCCTCCCTACAATGAGCAGTTCTTC.

The genes are TRBV30 and TRBJ1-4; D perhaps matches TRBD1 (5 bases). The CDR3 has 12 amino acids. V was trimmed by 4 bases and J by 6 bases, leaving 9 bases between them. Germline V CDR1 and CDR2: GTSNPN, SVGIG (reference sequence). CDR3 sequence (DNA): TGTGCCTGGAACGGGGACGATGAAAAACTGTTTTTT. Translating gives CAWNGDDEKLFF.

The gene calls are TRBV4-1 and TRBJ2-7; 10 nucleotides agree with TRBD2. Per the germline V gene, CDR1 is MGHRA and CDR2 is YSYEKL. CDR3 length equals 15 residues. V dropped 4 bases and J dropped 2; count of bases not matched to a gene: 5. CDR3 sequence (DNA): TGCGCCAGCAGCCCCTTAGCGGGAGGTCCCTACGAGCAGTACTTC. Encoded protein: CASSPLAGGPYEQYF.

The CDR3, as DNA: TGTGCCAGCAGCACAACCACCGGGACAGGGCTTTACAATGAGCAGTTCTTC. This translates into CASSTTTGTGLYNEQFF. The chain combines TRBV7-8 with TRBJ2-1, with 9 nucleotides matching TRBD1. Germline CDR1 SGHVS, CDR2 FQNEAQ. After removal of 5 bases from V and 4 bases from J, the junction contained 12 bases not matched to a gene. CDR3 length: 17 residues. Drawing the rest from reference TRBV7-8 and TRBJ2-1, the complete variable domain is GAGVSQSPRYKVAKRGQDVALRCDPISGHVSLFWYQQALGQGPEFLTYFQNEAQLDKSGLPSDRFFAERPEGSVSTLKIQRTQQEDSAVYLCASSTTTGTGLYNEQFFGPGTRLTVL.

The genes are TRBV7-9 and TRBJ2-6; unclear D gene. CDR1 and CDR2 from the germline V gene are SEHNR and FQNEAQ (reference sequence). CDR3 length: 12 residues. With 11 bases removed from V and 4 bases from J, the gap between germline ends came to 9 bases. CDR3 DNA sequence: TGTGCCCTCCGTGTCGGGGCCAACGTCCTGACTTTC. This translates into CALRVGANVLTF.

This clone was counted a few times. This chain uses TRBV11-2 with TRBJ2-1; 7 bases agree with TRBD2. Germline CDR1 is SGHAT and CDR2 is FQNNGV. This CDR3 comprises 16 residues. With V trimmed by 5 bases and J by 7 bases, 14 bases remained unmatched. Written as DNA, the CDR3 is TGTGCCAGCAGCGTCATCAGCGGGACGGCAGGAAATGAGCAGTTCTTC. Its protein is CASSVISGTAGNEQFF.

This rearrangement joins TRBV7-3 to TRBJ1-1, with unresolved D. The CDR3 consists of 17 residues. CDR1 and CDR2 from the germline V gene are SGHTA and FQGTGA. Trimming removed 8 bases from V and 0 bases from J, with 22 bases in between. This chain's CDR3 is CASSPAPRNDLNTEAFF. The CDR3, as DNA: TGTGCCAGCTCCCCCGCCCCCCGGAACGACCTGAACACTGAAGCTTTCTTT.

The rearrangement uses TRBV13 and TRBJ2-3; 10 bases fit TRBD2. This CDR3 comprises 18 residues. V trimming: 5 bases; J trimming: 3 bases; junction bases outside the gene matches: 14. CDR1 is PRHDT, CDR2 FYEKMQ, per germline (reference sequence). This chain's CDR3 is CASSTATAAGGRTDTQYF. CDR3 in DNA: TGTGCCAGCAGCACCGCCACAGCAGCGGGAGGGAGGACAGATACGCAGTATTTT. The full variable domain, rest sourced from reference TRBV13 and TRBJ2-3, is AAGVIQSPRHLIKEKRETATLKCYPIPRHDTVYWYQQGPGQDPQFLISFYEKMQSDKGSIPDRFSAQQFSDYHSELNMSSLELGDSALYFCASSTATAAGGRTDTQYFGPGTRLTVL.

The V and J genes are TRBV7-2 and TRBJ1-1, with D possibly being TRBD1 (5 bases). The length of the CDR3 is 17 residues. V was cut by 4 bases and J by 0 bases, with 18 bases left in between. Germline loops: CDR1 SGHTA, CDR2 FQGNSA. This chain's CDR3 is CASSSRDRYGMNTEAFF. The CDR3 region has the DNA TGTGCCAGCAGCTCACGCGACAGATATGGAATGAACACTGAAGCTTTCTTT.

The sample holds one count of this clone. V usage is TRBV4-1 and J usage is TRBJ2-2, with 11 bases matching TRBD2. CDR3 length equals 19 residues. The V and J ends lost 3 bases and 4 bases, in that order; junction bases with no gene match: 13. Germline CDR1 and CDR2: MGHRA and YSYEKL. CDR3 amino acids: CASSQDPLAGVGSTGELFF. Written as DNA, the CDR3 is TGCGCCAGCAGCCAGGATCCACTAGCGGGAGTAGGAAGCACCGGGGAGCTGTTTTTT.

The V call is TRBV19, the J call TRBJ1-1; D perhaps matches TRBD1 (5 bases). The CDR3 consists of 13 residues. Trimming left V 1 base short and J 8 bases short, with 11 bases between. The germline gives CDR1 LNHDA, CDR2 SQIVND (reference sequence). CDR3 DNA: TGTGCCAGTAGTATAGTTTCTGGGGACGAAGCTTTCTTT. Its protein product is CASSIVSGDEAFF. Together with reference TRBV19 and TRBJ1-1, the CDR3 gives the full variable domain: DGGITQSPKYLFRKEGQNVTLSCEQNLNHDAMYWYRQDPGQGLRLIYYSQIVNDFQKGDIAEGYSVSREKKESFPLTVTSAQKNPTAFYLCASSIVSGDEAFFGQGTRLTVV.